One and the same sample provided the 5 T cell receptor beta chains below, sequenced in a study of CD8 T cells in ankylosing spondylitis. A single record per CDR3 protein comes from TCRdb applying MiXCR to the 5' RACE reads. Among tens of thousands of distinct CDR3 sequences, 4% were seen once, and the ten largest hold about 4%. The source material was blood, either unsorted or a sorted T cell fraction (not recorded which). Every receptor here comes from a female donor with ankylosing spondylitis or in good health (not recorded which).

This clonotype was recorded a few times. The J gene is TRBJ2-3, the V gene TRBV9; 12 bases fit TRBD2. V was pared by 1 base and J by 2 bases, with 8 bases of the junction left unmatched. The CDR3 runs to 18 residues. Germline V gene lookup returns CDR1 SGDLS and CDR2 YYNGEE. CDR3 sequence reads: CASSVRQLAGGLTDTQYF. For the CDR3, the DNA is TGTGCCAGCAGCGTAAGGCAACTAGCGGGGGGCCTCACAGATACGCAGTATTTT.

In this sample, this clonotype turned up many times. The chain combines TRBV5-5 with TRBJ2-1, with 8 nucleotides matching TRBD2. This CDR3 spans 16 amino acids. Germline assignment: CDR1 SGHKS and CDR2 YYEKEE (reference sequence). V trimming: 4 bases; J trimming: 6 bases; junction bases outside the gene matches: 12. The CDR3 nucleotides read TGTGCCAGCAGCCCCGAGCCCGGGACTAGGGGCAATGAGCAGTTCTTC. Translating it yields CASSPEPGTRGNEQFF.

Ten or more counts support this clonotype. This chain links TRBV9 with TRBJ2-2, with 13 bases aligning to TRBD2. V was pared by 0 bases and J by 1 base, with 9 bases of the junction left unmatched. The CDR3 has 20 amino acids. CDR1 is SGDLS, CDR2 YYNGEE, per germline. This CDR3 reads CASSVGVGLAGDKNTGELFF. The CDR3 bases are TGTGCCAGCAGCGTAGGGGTAGGACTAGCGGGGGACAAGAACACCGGGGAGCTGTTTTTT.

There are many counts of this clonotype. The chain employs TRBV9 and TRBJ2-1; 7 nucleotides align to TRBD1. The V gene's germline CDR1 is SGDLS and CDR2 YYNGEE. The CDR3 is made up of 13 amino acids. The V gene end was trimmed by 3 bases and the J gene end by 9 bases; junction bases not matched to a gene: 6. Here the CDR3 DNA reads TGTGCCAGCAGCGCCCACCGGGACAGTGAGCAGTTCTTC. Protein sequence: CASSAHRDSEQFF.

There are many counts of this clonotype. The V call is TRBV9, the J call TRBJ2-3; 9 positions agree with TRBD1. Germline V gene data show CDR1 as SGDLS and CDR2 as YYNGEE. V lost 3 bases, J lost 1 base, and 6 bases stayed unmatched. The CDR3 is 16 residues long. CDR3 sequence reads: CASSEDGTGRTDTQYF. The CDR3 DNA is TGTGCCAGCAGCGAGGACGGGACAGGGCGCACAGATACGCAGTATTTT.